Presented here are 26 T cell receptor beta chains from one specimen sequenced in a study of identical twins. A single record per CDR3 protein comes from TCRdb applying MiXCR to the 5' RACE reads. The data hold about 920,000 distinct CDR3 sequences, with about 12% observed a single time. The same data also went into a second study, on yellow fever vaccine responses in identical twins.

Sequenced input: PBMCs. These receptors were taken from a young woman in good health.

This clonotype was seen many times. The chain couples TRBV10-3 to TRBJ1-1; TRBD1 matches at 10 bases. Germline values: CDR1 ENHRY, CDR2 SYGVKD. This CDR3 comprises 13 residues. After removal of 10 bases from V and 4 bases from J, the junction contained 6 bases not matched to a gene. The CDR3 reads CATGQGGPTEAFF. DNA for the CDR3: TGTGCCACTGGACAGGGGGGCCCCACTGAAGCTTTCTTT.

V and J are TRBV10-2 and TRBJ1-5; D perhaps matches TRBD1 (5 bases). The CDR3 length is 15 residues. Trimming pared 6 bases from V and 2 bases from J, leaving 14 bases between. From germline, CDR1 is WSHSY and CDR2 SAAADI. The CDR3 reads CASSRGEVGNQPQHF. The DNA for the CDR3 is TGCGCCAGCAGCCGAGGGGAAGTTGGCAATCAGCCCCAGCATTTT.

The chain joins TRBV2 to TRBJ1-5; D is undetermined. CDR1 is SNHLY, CDR2 FYNNEI, per germline. The CDR3 has 18 amino acids. The V end lost 3 bases, the J end lost 3 bases, and 21 bases lay between the germline ends. The CDR3 DNA reads TGTGCCAGCAGTGAGTCTCAGGAGCAAGCCTATAACAATCAGCCCCAGCATTTT. Translating it yields CASSESQEQAYNNQPQHF.

The J gene is TRBJ2-5, the V gene TRBV20-1; possible D gene TRBD2, 5 bases. The V gene lost 6 bases and the J gene lost 2 bases, with 25 bases spanning the gap. In germline, CDR1 is DFQATT, CDR2 SNEGSKA (reference sequence). The CDR3 extends over 17 amino acids. The CDR3 sequence: CSAFAPSSTATQETQYF. In nucleotides, the CDR3 is TGCAGTGCGTTCGCGCCTTCTAGCACCGCCACACAAGAGACCCAGTACTTC.

This clonotype appeared a few times. This sequence joins TRBV5-1 and TRBJ2-1; TRBD2 aligns across 14 bases. Germline V gene data show CDR1 as SGHRS and CDR2 as YFSETQ. The CDR3 consists of 16 residues. V shed 1 base and J 8 bases; nucleotides not matched to a gene: 5. CDR3 nucleotides: TGCGCCAGCAGCTTGAGACTAGCGGGGGGGAGAGATGAGCAGTTCTTC. Its translation is CASSLRLAGGRDEQFF.

This clonotype has a count of ten or more. The chain links TRBV20-1 to TRBJ2-4, with 7 bases aligning to TRBD2. CDR3 length: 15 residues. The V and J ends lost 6 bases and 0 bases, in that order; junction bases with no gene match: 8. Germline-derived CDR1 and CDR2 are DFQATT and SNEGSKA (reference sequence). CDR3 coding DNA: TGCAGTGCCCCCGGGACTACCCTAGCCAAAAACATTCAGTACTTC. It is translated as CSAPGTTLAKNIQYF.

This clonotype was seen more than once but under ten times. V gene TRBV5-1 combines with J gene TRBJ2-7, with a possible D match to TRBD2 (5 bases). This CDR3 is built from 14 residues. Germline CDR1 and CDR2: SGHRS and YFSETQ. Trimming took 2 bases from V and 2 from J, leaving 11 bases between them. The CDR3: CASSLLGRTYEQYF. The DNA of the CDR3 is TGCGCCAGCAGCTTACTAGGCAGAACCTACGAGCAGTACTTC.

This clonotype was found a few times. As DNA, the CDR3 is TGTGCCAGCAGGAAACTAGCGGGGGGGCTCACAGATACGCAGTATTTT. This sequence encodes CASRKLAGGLTDTQYF. The chain links TRBV2 to TRBJ2-3, with TRBD2 matching over 13 bases. J gave up 2 bases and V 6 bases, and 5 bases lay outside the gene matches. The CDR3 is 16 residues long. Germline assignment: CDR1 SNHLY and CDR2 FYNNEI.

CDR3 in DNA: TGCAGTGCTAGCGCCGGGACAATCACCGGGGAGCTGTTTTTT. This codes for CSASAGTITGELFF. V and J are TRBV20-1 and TRBJ2-2; a possible D gene is TRBD1 (6 bases). The germline V and J ends were trimmed by 3 bases and 4 bases, with 12 bases remaining between them. The CDR3 runs to 14 residues. CDR1 DFQATT and CDR2 SNEGSKA come from the germline V gene (reference sequence).

V gene TRBV2 combines with J gene TRBJ2-5; D ambiguous. This CDR3 is built from 16 residues. CDR1 is SNHLY and CDR2 is FYNNEI in the germline V gene. Trimming took 7 bases from V and 1 from J, leaving 19 bases between them. The DNA for the CDR3 is TGTGCCAGCAAGCGACGCGCACACAATTTCCAAGAGACCCAGTACTTC. This codes for CASKRRAHNFQETQYF.

This clonotype has at least ten counts. The genes are TRBV7-2 and TRBJ1-3; D uncertain. Germline V CDR1 and CDR2: SGHTA, FQGNSA. The CDR3 sequence is 15 residues long. Trimming took off 0 bases at V and 0 bases at J, with 6 bases between the two ends. The CDR3 is CASSLAVSSGNTIYF. CDR3 nucleotide sequence: TGTGCCAGCAGCTTAGCTGTCAGCTCTGGAAACACCATATATTTT.

This clonotype came up a few times. The chain carries TRBV7-9 and TRBJ2-1, with 7 bases lining up with TRBD2. V trimming: 0 bases; J trimming: 4 bases; junction bases outside the gene matches: 6. Germline V lookup: CDR1 SEHNR, CDR2 FQNEAQ (reference sequence). The CDR3 covers 16 residues. CDR3 coding DNA: TGTGCCAGCAGCTTAGCTGGAGCGGGGAGATACAATGAGCAGTTCTTC. It encodes CASSLAGAGRYNEQFF.

On this clonotype itself: Given a much more abundant clone one base away, this may be a read error. The conserved closing phenylalanine or tryptophan is absent in this CDR3, likely reflecting a read error. The rearrangement joins TRBV4-2 to TRBJ2-1; TRBD2 agrees at 8 bases. The V and J ends lost 0 bases and 6 bases, in that order; junction bases with no gene match: 10. Germline values: CDR1 LGHNA, CDR2 YNFKEQ. CDR3 length equals 17 residues. The CDR3 sequence: CASSQEAGGVSFNEQFY. In DNA, the CDR3 is TGTGCCAGCAGCCAAGAAGCCGGGGGGGTTTCTTTCAATGAGCAGTTCTAC.

This clonotype was counted a few times. This chain uses TRBV5-1 with TRBJ1-4; TRBD1 is a possible D gene (5 bases). CDR3 size: 17 residues. Trimming took 1 base from V and 2 from J, leaving 15 bases between them. Germline V CDR1 and CDR2: SGHRS, YFSETQ. The DNA of the CDR3 is TGCGCCAGCAGCTTGTTGCAGGGTCGGGAGACTAATGAAAAACTGTTTTTT. It yields the protein CASSLLQGRETNEKLFF.

The V gene is TRBV2, the J gene TRBJ2-7, with 8 bases fitting TRBD2. CDR3 length equals 14 residues. J lost 6 bases, V lost 3 bases, and 7 bases had no gene match. The germline V gene encodes CDR1 SNHLY and CDR2 FYNNEI. CDR3 protein: CASSDGREVVEQYF. The CDR3 DNA reads TGTGCCAGCAGTGACGGGCGGGAGGTTGTCGAGCAGTACTTC.

The genes are TRBV10-3 and TRBJ1-1; D is uncertain. The CDR3 has 11 amino acids. Germline values: CDR1 ENHRY, CDR2 SYGVKD. V was pared by 10 bases and J by 4 bases, with 10 bases between. CDR3 protein: CATARGTEAFF. The CDR3 nucleotides are TGTGCCACCGCTCGGGGCACTGAAGCTTTCTTT.

This clonotype was counted ten times or more. This chain links TRBV4-1 with TRBJ2-4, with D unresolved. CDR1 is MGHRA, CDR2 YSYEKL, per germline. The V end lost 2 bases, the J end lost 0 bases, and 14 bases lay between the germline ends. The CDR3 loop spans 17 amino acids. CDR3 in DNA: TGCGCCAGCAGCCAACTCTACCAGACCTTAGCCAAAAACATTCAGTACTTC. Amino acids: CASSQLYQTLAKNIQYF.

Comments on this clonotype: One end of the junction is discordant with germline, which a read error may explain. V and J are TRBV3-1 and TRBJ1-6; the D is unclear. The CDR3 is 17 amino acids. Per the germline V gene, CDR1 is LGHDT and CDR2 is YNNKEL (reference sequence). The DNA for the CDR3 is TGTGCCTGCAGCCAAGATTCGGCCCTTAACATAGCTTCACCCCTCCACTTT. Protein product: CACSQDSALNIASPLHF.

The chain links TRBV7-9 to TRBJ1-1; no clear D gene. Germline V CDR1 and CDR2: SEHNR, FQNEAQ (reference sequence). V gave up 4 bases and J gave up 4 bases, with 13 bases separating them. The CDR3 is 14 residues long. The CDR3 sequence is CASSWEDMGTEAFF. In nucleotides, the CDR3 is TGTGCCAGCAGCTGGGAGGATATGGGCACTGAAGCTTTCTTT.

The chain couples TRBV20-1 to TRBJ1-6, with 7 nucleotides matching TRBD1. Germline CDR1 DFQATT, CDR2 SNEGSKA (reference sequence). The CDR3 sequence is 14 residues long. The junction had 7 bases not matched to a gene; V was cut back by 4 bases and J by 7 bases. CDR3: CSAIPGQPNSPLHF. The CDR3 bases are TGCAGTGCTATTCCGGGACAGCCCAATTCACCCCTCCACTTT.

There are many counts of this clonotype. The chain has TRBV7-9 and TRBJ2-1; maybe TRBD2 (6 bases). The ends were cut back, 5 bases at V and 5 bases at J, with 22 bases in the middle. Germline CDR1 SEHNR, CDR2 FQNEAQ (reference sequence). CDR3 size: 17 residues. The CDR3 loop reads CASSRMGRRGRDNEQFF. CDR3 coding DNA: TGTGCCAGCAGCCGGATGGGGCGGAGGGGCCGGGACAATGAGCAGTTCTTC.

This clonotype was seen a handful of times. The V and J genes are TRBV7-8 and TRBJ2-5; 7 bases line up with TRBD2. Germline V gene sequence: CDR1 SGHVS, CDR2 FQNEAQ. The trim removed 4 bases at V and 5 bases at J, leaving 16 bases unmatched. This CDR3 is 17 amino acids long. The CDR3 bases are TGTGCCAGCAGCTCCTGGGACTACTTCCGTTCGGCGGAGACCCAGTACTTC. Its protein product is CASSSWDYFRSAETQYF. Using reference TRBV7-8 and TRBJ2-5 for the parts outside the CDR3, the full variable domain is GAGVSQSPRYKVAKRGQDVALRCDPISGHVSLFWYQQALGQGPEFLTYFQNEAQLDKSGLPSDRFFAERPEGSVSTLKIQRTQQEDSAVYLCASSSWDYFRSAETQYFGPGTRLLVL.

CDR3 sequence (DNA): TGTGCCATCTTCCCCGGGACAGGATCCTCCGGGGAGCTGTTTTTT. Its protein is CAIFPGTGSSGELFF. The chain links TRBV10-3 to TRBJ2-2; TRBD1 agrees at 8 bases. Germline CDR1 ENHRY, CDR2 SYGVKD. The ends lost 8 bases at V and 6 bases at J; junction bases unmatched: 11. The CDR3 loop spans 15 amino acids.

This clonotype was seen repeatedly, ten times or more. J is TRBJ2-3 and V is TRBV4-1, with a weak D call TRBD2 (6 bases). CDR3 length: 15 residues. Looked up from germline, CDR1 is MGHRA and CDR2 is YSYEKL. The V gene lost 4 bases and the J gene lost 2 bases, with 13 bases spanning the gap. Written as DNA, the CDR3 is TGCGCCAGCAGCCTTAAGCGGGCGAACACAGATACGCAGTATTTT. Protein: CASSLKRANTDTQYF.

In its sample, this clonotype was seen many times. The chain joins TRBV7-8 to TRBJ2-1, with D tentatively TRBD2 (6 bases). The CDR3 runs 20 residues. The germline CDR1 and CDR2 sequences are SGHVS and FQNEAQ. The ends were cut back, 7 bases at V and 0 bases at J, with 28 bases in the middle. The DNA of the CDR3 is TGTGCCAGCAACCGTGATAAAGGAGGGCCCGGAATGAGCTCCTACAATGAGCAGTTCTTC. This encodes CASNRDKGGPGMSSYNEQFF.

This clonotype occurred a few times. This chain connects TRBV10-3 to TRBJ2-1; D is uncertain. V lost 2 bases and J lost 7, with 9 bases in between. Germline values: CDR1 ENHRY, CDR2 SYGVKD. The CDR3 consists of 13 residues. CDR3 protein: CAISEGNGNEQFF. The CDR3 DNA is TGTGCCATCAGTGAGGGGAATGGGAATGAGCAGTTCTTC.